This entry features one T cell receptor beta chain sequence. Antigen specificity is unknown. This sample stems from a study of T cells in Graves' hyperthyroidism and ophthalmopathy. V lost 4 bases, J lost 0 bases, and 10 bases lay in between. The CDR3 length is 14 residues. Per the germline V gene, CDR1 is SGDLS and CDR2 is YYNGEE. PBMCs came from 8.5 to 10 ml fresh peripheral blood. TCR beta CDR3 region amplification was performed from RNA transcripts. The HTBI primer set drove a first-round RT-PCR of the TCR CDR3. TCRdb re-called the multiplex PCR reads with MiXCR, one entry per CDR3 protein. The table lists 800,000 or so distinct CDR3 sequences, about two fifths of them singletons, with approximately 10% in the top ten. Study-level findings and limits: Stable hyperthyroidism was separated from ophthalmopathy by a model based on 13 V-J features. For ophthalmopathy, model prediction preceded onset by a median about six months. Most expanded thyroid clonotypes above 0.001 recurred in blood.

This sequence originates from a man younger than 35 with Graves' hyperthyroidism. Sequencing used blood. The V gene is TRBV9, the J gene TRBJ2-5; the D gene is possibly TRBD2 (6 bases). Written as DNA, the CDR3 is TGTGCCAGCAGCCGGGACTCCTACCAAGAGACCCAGTACTTC. As protein: CASSRDSYQETQYF.